This TCR beta chain was observed in a study of spatial heterogeneity in lung cancer. Study as a whole: More beta-chain than alpha-chain sequences were consistently detected. Study-wide results and limits: Expanded tumor TCRs that were ubiquitous appeared in blood more at resection than follow-up.

This clonotype came up many times. Its antigen is unknown. As for time point: sample taken at primary tumor resection. TCRs were sequenced from unsorted whole RNA of tumor, nontumor lung or PBMC. The donors, 72 patients with untreated early-stage non-small cell lung cancer, provided the samples. All TCR cDNA molecules were individually tagged with a unique molecular identifier. TCRdb re-called the 5' RACE reads through MiXCR, storing one row per CDR3 protein. The sample carries 45,000 to 65,000 distinct CDR3 sequences, approximately 7% recorded once. The sample consisted of PBMCs, taken at surgery. This sequence originates from a female donor with early-stage non-small cell lung cancer.

CDR3 loop: CASSVDRAQYF. CDR3 nucleotides: TGTGCCAGCAGCGTAGACAGGGCCCAGTACTTC. The rearrangement uses TRBV7-2 and TRBJ2-5; TRBD1 agrees at 7 bases. J lost 9 bases, V lost 5 bases, and 3 bases had no gene match. The CDR3 spans 11 residues. The germline gives CDR1 SGHTA, CDR2 FQGNSA.